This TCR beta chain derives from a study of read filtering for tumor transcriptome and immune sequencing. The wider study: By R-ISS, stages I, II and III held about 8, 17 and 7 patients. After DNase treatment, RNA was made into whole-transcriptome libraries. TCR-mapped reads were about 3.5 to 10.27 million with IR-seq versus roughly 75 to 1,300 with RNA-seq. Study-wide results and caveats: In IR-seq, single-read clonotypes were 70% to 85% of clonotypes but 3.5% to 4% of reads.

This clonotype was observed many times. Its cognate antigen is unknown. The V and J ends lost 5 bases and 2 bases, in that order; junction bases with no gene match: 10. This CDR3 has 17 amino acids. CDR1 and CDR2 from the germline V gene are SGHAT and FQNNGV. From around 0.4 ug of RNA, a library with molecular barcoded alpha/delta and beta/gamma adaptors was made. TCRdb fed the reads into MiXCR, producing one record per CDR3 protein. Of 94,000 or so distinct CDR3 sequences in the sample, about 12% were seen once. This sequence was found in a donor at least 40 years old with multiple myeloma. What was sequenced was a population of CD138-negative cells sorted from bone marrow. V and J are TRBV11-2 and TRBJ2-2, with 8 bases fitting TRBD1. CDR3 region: CASSQGDGQGNTGELFF. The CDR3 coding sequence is TGTGCCAGCAGCCAGGGGGATGGACAGGGAAACACCGGGGAGCTGTTTTTT.